The 30 T cell receptor beta chains below all came from one sample that was sequenced in a study of blood T cell repertoires in COVID-19. TCRdb's table, derived via immunoSEQ multiplex PCR, lists solely in-frame clones and lacks some. The table has some 90,000 clones, 80% seen once. Material for sequencing was peripheral blood. These receptors were obtained from a woman aged 70-85 years with acute or convalescent COVID-19.

The table lists this clone with many counts. The genes are TRBV6-2 or TRBV6-3 and TRBJ2-3; 11 bases line up with TRBD2. V shed 4 bases and J 6 bases; nucleotides not matched to a gene: 6. Germline assignment: CDR1 MNHEY and CDR2 SVGEGT. CDR3 length: 15 residues. In DNA form, the CDR3 reads TGTGCCAGCAGTTCCACTAGCGGGGGAATGGATACGCAGTATTTT. Its protein is CASSSTSGGMDTQYF.

This chain links TRBV7-9 with TRBJ1-2, with TRBD1 as a possible D gene (6 bases). The V gene lost 1 base and the J gene lost 8 bases, with 11 bases spanning the gap. CDR3 size: 13 residues. In germline, CDR1 is SEHNR, CDR2 FQNEAQ (reference sequence). The CDR3 reads CASSLGQDVGYTF. In DNA, the CDR3 is TGTGCCAGCAGCTTAGGACAGGATGTCGGCTACACCTTC.

In this sample, this clone turned up a few times. V is TRBV9 and J is TRBJ1-2; 10 nucleotides line up with TRBD1. The CDR3 length is 14 residues. The germline CDR1 and CDR2 sequences are SGDLS and YYNGEE. After removal of 4 bases from V and 4 bases from J, the junction contained 4 bases not matched to a gene. The CDR3 bases are TGTGCCAGCAGCATCGGGACAGGGGCCTATGGCTACACCTTC. This gives the protein CASSIGTGAYGYTF.

The V call is TRBV7-9, the J call TRBJ1-1; the D gene is possibly TRBD1 (6 bases). The CDR3 is made up of 14 amino acids. The V end was cut by 1 base, the J end by 4 bases, with 10 bases between. Germline values: CDR1 SEHNR, CDR2 FQNEAQ (reference sequence). CDR3 sequence: CASSLEDSFTEAFF. As DNA, the CDR3 is TGTGCCAGCAGCTTAGAGGACAGCTTCACTGAAGCTTTCTTT. The full variable domain, rest sourced from reference TRBV7-9 and TRBJ1-1, is DTGVSQNPRHKITKRGQNVTFRCDPISEHNRLYWYRQTLGQGPEFLTYFQNEAQLEKSRLLSDRFSAERPKGSFSTLEIQRTEQGDSAMYLCASSLEDSFTEAFFGQGTRLTVV.

This sequence joins TRBV7-6 and TRBJ2-3; 8 positions agree with TRBD1. Germline CDR1 and CDR2: SGHVS and FNYEAQ. The CDR3 covers 14 residues. Losses at the gene ends were 5 bases for V and 4 bases for J; bases not matched to a gene: 5. The CDR3 is CASSLGQGPDTQYF. CDR3 DNA: TGTGCCAGCAGCCTTGGACAGGGCCCAGATACGCAGTATTTT.

This clone showed up just once. The V and J genes are TRBV7-9 and TRBJ2-2, with D perhaps TRBD2 (6 bases). This CDR3 spans 12 amino acids. Trimming took off 0 bases at V and 15 bases at J, with 11 bases between the two ends. Germline V gene lookup returns CDR1 SEHNR and CDR2 FQNEAQ (reference sequence). In DNA, the CDR3 is TGTGCCAGCAGCTTAGCAACCGGAGGGATGTTTTTT. Protein product: CASSLATGGMFF.

This clone has only one observation. The rearrangement uses TRBV10-3 and TRBJ2-3; no reliable D call. The CDR3 totals 11 residues. Trimming pared 2 bases from V and 9 bases from J, leaving 6 bases between. Germline V gives CDR1 ENHRY, CDR2 SYGVKD. The DNA of the CDR3 is TGTGCCATCAGTGAGACGGAGACGCAGTATTTT. Its protein is CAISETETQYF.

The V gene is TRBV24-1, the J gene TRBJ2-7; 9 bases match TRBD1. Per germline, CDR1 KGHDR and CDR2 SFDVKD. CDR3 length: 15 residues. With V trimmed by 4 bases and J by 5 bases, 8 bases remained unmatched. The CDR3 sequence is CATSDPGTGKNEQYF. The CDR3 nucleotides read TGTGCCACCAGTGACCCCGGGACAGGGAAAAACGAGCAGTACTTC.

This clone has only one observation. V is TRBV20-1 and J is TRBJ1-5; a possible D gene is TRBD1 (6 bases). Trimming took off 3 bases at V and 7 bases at J, with 13 bases between the two ends. Germline CDR1 is DFQATT and CDR2 is SNEGSKA (reference sequence). CDR3 length equals 13 residues. CDR3: CSASTGSDQPQHF. The CDR3 DNA follows: TGCAGTGCTAGTACAGGGTCCGACCAGCCCCAGCATTTT.

This clone was seen a handful of times. J is TRBJ1-5 and V is TRBV3-1 (or the pseudogene TRBV3-2), with 7 bases fitting TRBD1. V lost 1 base and J lost 9; bases outside the gene matches: 9. This CDR3 region has 15 residues. Germline loops: CDR1 LGHDT, CDR2 YNNKEL (reference sequence). CDR3 nucleotide sequence: TGTGCCAGCAGCCAAGGGGACAGCCGTTGGGCGCCCCAGCATTTT. It specifies CASSQGDSRWAPQHF.

This chain connects TRBV11-1 to TRBJ2-3, with a weak D call TRBD2 (6 bases). This CDR3 comprises 16 residues. V lost 8 bases, J lost 0 bases, and 18 bases lay in between. Germline V lookup: CDR1 SGHAT, CDR2 FQDESV (reference sequence). CDR3 amino acids: CASSGSDFSSTDTQYF. CDR3 DNA sequence: TGTGCCAGCTCCGGGAGCGACTTTTCTAGCACAGATACGCAGTATTTT.

J is TRBJ1-1 and V is TRBV2, with a weak D call TRBD1 (6 bases). The CDR3 has 13 residues. V lost 8 bases, J lost 2 bases, and 12 bases lay in between. CDR1 is SNHLY and CDR2 is FYNNEI in the germline V gene. This CDR3 reads CASGGAINTEAFF. The CDR3 bases are TGTGCCAGCGGGGGGGCTATAAACACTGAAGCTTTCTTT.

The V call is TRBV6-6, the J call TRBJ2-5; a possible D gene is TRBD1 (5 bases). The germline gives CDR1 MNHNY, CDR2 SVGAGI (reference sequence). V shed 4 bases and J shed 2 bases, with 11 bases lying between them. This CDR3 comprises 14 residues. This CDR3 is CASSFRQPQETQYF. CDR3 sequence (DNA): TGTGCCAGCAGTTTTCGACAGCCGCAAGAGACCCAGTACTTC.

The rearrangement links TRBV4-3 to TRBJ2-1, with TRBD2 matching 7 bases. Germline assignment: CDR1 LGHNA and CDR2 YSLEER. V shed 0 bases and J 7 bases; nucleotides not matched to a gene: 3. This CDR3 region has 14 residues. The DNA of the CDR3 is TGCGCCAGCAGCCAAGAAGCGCGGGGGAATGAGCAGTTCTTC. Its translation: CASSQEARGNEQFF.

V gene TRBV4-3 combines with J gene TRBJ1-6; tentative D call: TRBD1 (5 bases). Trimming stripped 0 bases from V and 7 bases from J, with 13 bases between. Germline V CDR1 and CDR2: LGHNA, YSLEER. The CDR3 covers 16 residues. CDR3 nucleotides: TGCGCCAGCAGCCAAGATCGGGGGTTAGTAAATTCACCCCTCCACTTT. Translated, it gives CASSQDRGLVNSPLHF.

The CDR3 sequence: CASSPPFVSGNTIYF. The CDR3 nucleotides read TGTGCCAGCTCACCACCGTTCGTATCTGGAAACACCATATATTTT. The V call is TRBV18, the J call TRBJ1-3; D ambiguous. The V gene lost 0 bases and the J gene lost 1 base, with 7 bases spanning the gap. The length of the CDR3 is 15 residues. The germline CDR1 and CDR2 sequences are KGHSH and LQKENI. Complete variable domain (other parts from reference TRBV18 and TRBJ1-3): NAGVMQNPRHLVRRRGQEARLRCSPMKGHSHVYWYRQLPEEGLKFMVYLQKENIIDESGMPKERFSAEFPKEGPSILRIQQVVRGDSAAYFCASSPPFVSGNTIYFGEGSWLTVV.

The rearrangement joins TRBV7-3 to TRBJ1-6; TRBD1 aligns across 11 bases. The CDR3 extends over 15 amino acids. Trimming removed 5 bases from V and 7 bases from J; junction bases left unmatched: 4. Germline lookup yields CDR1 SGHTA and CDR2 FQGTGA. CDR3 coding DNA: TGTGCCAGCAGCCCCGGGACAGGGGGAAATTCACCCCTCCACTTT. This sequence encodes CASSPGTGGNSPLHF.

This chain uses TRBV3-1 (or the pseudogene TRBV3-2) with TRBJ2-7; D is unresolved. The germline V gene has CDR1 LGHDT and CDR2 YNNKEL (reference sequence). V lost 1 base to trimming and J lost 2 bases, with 9 bases between them. The CDR3 covers 14 residues. CDR3 sequence: CASSQGPTAYEQYF. DNA of the CDR3: TGTGCCAGCAGCCAAGGGCCAACAGCCTACGAGCAGTACTTC.

The rearrangement links TRBV30 to TRBJ2-3; 8 bases align to TRBD1. The J segment lost 8 bases and the V segment lost 2 bases, leaving 3 bases of the junction unmatched. The CDR3 sequence is 12 residues long. Germline-derived CDR1 and CDR2 are GTSNPN and SVGIG (reference sequence). This CDR3 reads CAWSTGGGTQYF. The CDR3 DNA follows: TGTGCCTGGAGTACAGGGGGTGGTACGCAGTATTTT.

CDR3 residues: CSVRLGRGTFF. CDR3 nucleotides: TGCAGCGTTAGGTTAGGCAGGGGAACTTTCTTT. This sequence joins TRBV29-1 and TRBJ1-1; TRBD1 is a possible D gene (6 bases). The V end lost 5 bases, the J end lost 12 bases, and 16 bases lay between the germline ends. The CDR3 has 11 amino acids. Germline assignment: CDR1 SQVTM and CDR2 ANQGSEA.

V usage is TRBV5-4 and J usage is TRBJ2-5, with a possible D match to TRBD1 (5 bases). The CDR3 extends over 14 amino acids. Germline assignment: CDR1 SGHNT and CDR2 YYREEE (reference sequence). Trimming removed 1 base from V and 5 bases from J, with 12 bases in between. CDR3 nucleotide sequence: TGTGCCAGCAGCTTGTTAGGGGTATTGGAGACCCAGTACTTC. Protein: CASSLLGVLETQYF.

The V gene is TRBV10-3, the J gene TRBJ1-2, with D unresolved. Germline V CDR1 and CDR2: ENHRY, SYGVKD. V was cut by 0 bases and J by 4 bases, with 3 bases left in between. The CDR3 is 12 amino acids. CDR3 loop: CAISESIYGYTF. The CDR3 coding sequence is TGTGCCATCAGTGAGTCTATCTATGGCTACACCTTC.

This chain connects TRBV6-5 to TRBJ2-5; D unclear. V was shortened by 8 bases and J by 5 bases, with 12 bases between the two germline ends. Germline CDR1 is MNHEY and CDR2 is SVGAGI. This CDR3 contains 12 residues. The CDR3 reads CASGLGLETQYF. CDR3 bases: TGTGCCAGCGGGCTGGGCCTTGAGACCCAGTACTTC.

This chain joins TRBV28 and TRBJ1-2; 10 positions agree with TRBD1. V shed 2 bases and J 4 bases; nucleotides not matched to a gene: 10. The length of the CDR3 is 17 residues. Germline loops: CDR1 MDHEN, CDR2 SYDVKM. The CDR3 nucleotides read TGTGCCAGCAGTTTAGGGACAGGGGAAGCAAGGAGCTATGGCTACACCTTC. Its translation: CASSLGTGEARSYGYTF.

The chain has TRBV28 and TRBJ2-2; 8 nucleotides align to TRBD1. This CDR3 has 15 amino acids. Germline CDR1 MDHEN, CDR2 SYDVKM. Trimming removed 7 bases from V and 3 bases from J; junction bases left unmatched: 7. The CDR3 sequence: CASTQDRVDTGELFF. For the CDR3, the DNA is TGTGCCAGCACCCAGGACAGGGTGGACACCGGGGAGCTGTTTTTT.

The V gene is TRBV6-2 or TRBV6-3, the J gene TRBJ2-2; D gene unclear. The ends were cut back, 2 bases at V and 6 bases at J, with 7 bases in the middle. This CDR3 region has 13 residues. CDR1 and CDR2 from the germline V gene are MNHEY and SVGEGT. The CDR3 DNA is TGTGCCAGCAGTTACATCCCGGCCGGGGAGCTGTTTTTT. Its translation: CASSYIPAGELFF.

The chain combines TRBV14 with TRBJ1-1, with D unclear. Between the trimmed V and J ends, which lost 4 bases and 4 bases, there was a span of 13 bases. Germline V gene data show CDR1 as SGHDN and CDR2 as FVKESK. This CDR3 is built from 14 residues. CDR3 amino acids: CASSPAQVGTEAFF. The CDR3 nucleotides are TGTGCCAGCAGCCCCGCCCAGGTGGGCACTGAAGCTTTCTTT. Variable domain in full (rest from reference TRBV14 and TRBJ1-1): EAGVTQFPSHSVIEKGQTVTLRCDPISGHDNLYWYRRVMGKEIKFLLHFVKESKQDESGMPNNRFLAERTGGTYSTLKVQPAELEDSGVYFCASSPAQVGTEAFFGQGTRLTVV.

The rearrangement uses TRBV2 and TRBJ2-5, with 7 positions matching TRBD1. Unmatched junction bases numbered 6, after V lost 6 bases and J lost 5 bases. The CDR3 spans 13 residues. CDR1 and CDR2 from the germline V gene are SNHLY and FYNNEI. The CDR3 protein is CASSRRGMETQYF. In DNA form, the CDR3 reads TGTGCCAGCAGCCGCAGGGGGATGGAGACCCAGTACTTC.

This chain uses TRBV7-7 with TRBJ2-5, with D possibly being TRBD2 (5 bases). The CDR3 spans 15 residues. Germline V CDR1 and CDR2: SSHAT, FNYEAQ (reference sequence). V was trimmed by 2 bases and J by 5 bases, leaving 15 bases between them. The CDR3 is CASSLFGSVGETQYF. CDR3 in DNA: TGTGCCAGCAGCTTATTTGGTAGCGTCGGGGAGACCCAGTACTTC.

The chain employs TRBV28 and TRBJ2-2; D remains ambiguous. This CDR3 is built from 15 residues. V was clipped by 0 bases and J by 6 bases, with 11 bases between them. Germline CDR1 MDHEN, CDR2 SYDVKM. The CDR3 is CASSLWLAGSGELFF. CDR3 sequence (DNA): TGTGCCAGCAGTTTATGGCTGGCAGGTTCCGGGGAGCTGTTTTTT.